Below, one TCR beta chain is given with its context. What it binds is not known. The same CDR3 also results from other DNA sequences found in this sample. The study ran its PCR with 60 Vbeta and 13 Jbeta primers. TCRdb's copy holds only in-frame clones and misses some; the assay was immunoSEQ multiplex PCR. Of about 120,000 clones in the sample, 70% to 90% were seen once. The CDR3 has 11 amino acids. Trimming at V came to 8 bases and at J to 7 bases, leaving 2 bases not matched to a gene. The germline CDR1 and CDR2 sequences are ENHRY and SYGVKD. The data were obtained in a study of cytomegalovirus exposure and HLA in healthy donors. General observations from the study: Several of the most significant clusters appeared linked to common viral pathogens, based on a later analysis. Some TCR beta chains (more than 150 of them) were listed as cytomegalovirus-associated. Presence/absence analyses rested on an assumption that sequencing depth was roughly uniform across donors.

Though probably carrying unrecorded immune exposures, donors were nominally healthy at sampling. The receptor was derived from a man aged 40-49 years in good health and CMV-seronegative. The rearrangement joins TRBV10-3 to TRBJ2-1, with TRBD2 matching over 7 bases. Sequencing was carried out using PBMCs. The CDR3 DNA follows: TGTGCCATCGGGGGGGGTAATGAGCAGTTCTTC. Translating it yields CAIGGGNEQFF.